These 10 T cell receptor beta chains were sequenced from one sample in a study of Graves' ophthalmopathy and Graves' hyperthyroidism. Amplification of TCR beta CDR3 regions used RNA transcripts. In the first round, RT-PCR was carried out with HTBI primers, and a multiplex PCR formed the second round. A single record per CDR3 protein comes from TCRdb applying MiXCR to the multiplex PCR reads. The table lists 650,000 to 800,000 distinct CDR3 sequences, over 40% of them singletons. Sequencing input: peripheral blood. The origin of the receptors is an adult man with Graves' ophthalmopathy.

The V gene is TRBV6-4, the J gene TRBJ2-2; 12 bases line up with TRBD1. V lost 4 bases and J lost 3; bases outside the gene matches: 9. CDR3 size: 18 residues. CDR1 and CDR2 (germline): MRHNA, SNTAGT. CDR3 region: CASSVTSGTGGHTGELFF. The CDR3 coding sequence is TGTGCCAGCAGTGTTACATCCGGGACAGGGGGCCACACCGGGGAGCTGTTTTTT.

This chain joins TRBV6-5 and TRBJ2-7, with TRBD1 matching 9 bases. Per the germline V gene, CDR1 is MNHEY and CDR2 is SVGAGI. V was clipped by 1 base and J by 1 base; unmatched bases: 2. This CDR3 spans 15 amino acids. Written as DNA, the CDR3 is TGTGCCAGCAGTTACTTACAGGGGGCTTCCTACGAGCAGTACTTC. This encodes CASSYLQGASYEQYF.

The V and J genes are TRBV6-5 and TRBJ2-7; 10 bases agree with TRBD1. Trimming took 2 bases from V and 7 from J; bases not matched to a gene: 11. This CDR3 comprises 16 residues. Germline CDR1 and CDR2: MNHEY and SVGAGI. The CDR3 sequence: CASSYPSTGGRGEQYF. The CDR3, as DNA: TGTGCCAGCAGTTACCCATCGACAGGGGGCAGAGGGGAGCAGTACTTC.

The chain has TRBV7-8 and TRBJ2-7; 8 bases fit TRBD1. The germline V gene encodes CDR1 SGHVS and CDR2 FQNEAQ. The CDR3 runs to 13 residues. Trimming at V came to 5 bases and at J to 5 bases, leaving 5 bases not matched to a gene. CDR3 region: CASSRQGIHEQYF. The CDR3 DNA sequence: TGTGCCAGCAGCAGACAGGGGATCCACGAGCAGTACTTC.

This clonotype has ten or more counts. This chain joins TRBV7-9 and TRBJ1-3; possibly TRBD1 for D (5 bases). Germline CDR1 reads SEHNR; CDR2 reads FQNEAQ (reference sequence). The length of the CDR3 is 13 residues. Trimming took 5 bases from V and 2 from J, leaving 7 bases between them. Written as DNA, the CDR3 is TGTGCCAGCAGCAAGGACACTGGAAACACCATATATTTT. Its translation: CASSKDTGNTIYF.

This clonotype was counted ten times or more. V gene TRBV7-8 combines with J gene TRBJ2-5; perhaps TRBD1 as D (5 bases). Trimming left V 7 bases short and J 1 base short, with 7 bases between. The germline CDR1 and CDR2 sequences are SGHVS and FQNEAQ. There are 12 residues in the CDR3. CDR3 nucleotides: TGTGCCAGCAAGGGGTTCCAAGAGACCCAGTACTTC. This gives the protein CASKGFQETQYF. Full variable domain (rest looked up from reference TRBV7-8 and TRBJ2-5): GAGVSQSPRYKVAKRGQDVALRCDPISGHVSLFWYQQALGQGPEFLTYFQNEAQLDKSGLPSDRFFAERPEGSVSTLKIQRTQQEDSAVYLCASKGFQETQYFGPGTRLLVL.

This clonotype was observed at least ten times. The CDR3 loop reads CASSIGPRPSQNTEAFF. For the CDR3, the DNA is TGTGCCAGTAGTATAGGCCCCAGACCGTCCCAGAACACTGAAGCTTTCTTT. The rearrangement links TRBV19 to TRBJ1-1; unclear D gene. Germline values: CDR1 LNHDA, CDR2 SQIVND (reference sequence). The V end was cut by 1 base, the J end by 1 base, with 16 bases between. The CDR3 totals 17 residues.

The chain combines TRBV29-1 with TRBJ2-5, with D perhaps matching TRBD2 (6 bases). CDR1 and CDR2 from the germline V gene are SQVTM and ANQGSEA. The CDR3 covers 12 residues. The V and J ends lost 3 bases and 7 bases respectively, with 12 bases between them. The CDR3 loop is CSVEEGDATQYF. The CDR3 DNA reads as TGCAGCGTTGAGGAGGGTGATGCGACCCAGTACTTC.

V usage is TRBV10-2 and J usage is TRBJ2-7; possibly TRBD1 for D (6 bases). Germline loops: CDR1 WSHSY, CDR2 SAAADI. This CDR3 has 13 amino acids. Trimming pared 7 bases from V and 0 bases from J, leaving 10 bases between. Here the CDR3 DNA reads TGCGCCAGCAAGGAGACAGGCTCCTACGAGCAGTACTTC. This sequence encodes CASKETGSYEQYF.

On this clonotype itself: The conserved final phenylalanine or tryptophan is absent from the CDR3, which likely points to a read error. The rearrangement links TRBV5-1 to TRBJ1-1; D perhaps matches TRBD1 (5 bases). Germline V gene sequence: CDR1 SGHRS, CDR2 YFSETQ. V was clipped by 0 bases and J by 6 bases, with 6 bases between them. The CDR3 spans 12 residues. This chain's CDR3 is CASSLEGAEAFL. The CDR3 DNA follows: TGCGCCAGCAGCTTGGAAGGGGCTGAAGCTTTCCTT.